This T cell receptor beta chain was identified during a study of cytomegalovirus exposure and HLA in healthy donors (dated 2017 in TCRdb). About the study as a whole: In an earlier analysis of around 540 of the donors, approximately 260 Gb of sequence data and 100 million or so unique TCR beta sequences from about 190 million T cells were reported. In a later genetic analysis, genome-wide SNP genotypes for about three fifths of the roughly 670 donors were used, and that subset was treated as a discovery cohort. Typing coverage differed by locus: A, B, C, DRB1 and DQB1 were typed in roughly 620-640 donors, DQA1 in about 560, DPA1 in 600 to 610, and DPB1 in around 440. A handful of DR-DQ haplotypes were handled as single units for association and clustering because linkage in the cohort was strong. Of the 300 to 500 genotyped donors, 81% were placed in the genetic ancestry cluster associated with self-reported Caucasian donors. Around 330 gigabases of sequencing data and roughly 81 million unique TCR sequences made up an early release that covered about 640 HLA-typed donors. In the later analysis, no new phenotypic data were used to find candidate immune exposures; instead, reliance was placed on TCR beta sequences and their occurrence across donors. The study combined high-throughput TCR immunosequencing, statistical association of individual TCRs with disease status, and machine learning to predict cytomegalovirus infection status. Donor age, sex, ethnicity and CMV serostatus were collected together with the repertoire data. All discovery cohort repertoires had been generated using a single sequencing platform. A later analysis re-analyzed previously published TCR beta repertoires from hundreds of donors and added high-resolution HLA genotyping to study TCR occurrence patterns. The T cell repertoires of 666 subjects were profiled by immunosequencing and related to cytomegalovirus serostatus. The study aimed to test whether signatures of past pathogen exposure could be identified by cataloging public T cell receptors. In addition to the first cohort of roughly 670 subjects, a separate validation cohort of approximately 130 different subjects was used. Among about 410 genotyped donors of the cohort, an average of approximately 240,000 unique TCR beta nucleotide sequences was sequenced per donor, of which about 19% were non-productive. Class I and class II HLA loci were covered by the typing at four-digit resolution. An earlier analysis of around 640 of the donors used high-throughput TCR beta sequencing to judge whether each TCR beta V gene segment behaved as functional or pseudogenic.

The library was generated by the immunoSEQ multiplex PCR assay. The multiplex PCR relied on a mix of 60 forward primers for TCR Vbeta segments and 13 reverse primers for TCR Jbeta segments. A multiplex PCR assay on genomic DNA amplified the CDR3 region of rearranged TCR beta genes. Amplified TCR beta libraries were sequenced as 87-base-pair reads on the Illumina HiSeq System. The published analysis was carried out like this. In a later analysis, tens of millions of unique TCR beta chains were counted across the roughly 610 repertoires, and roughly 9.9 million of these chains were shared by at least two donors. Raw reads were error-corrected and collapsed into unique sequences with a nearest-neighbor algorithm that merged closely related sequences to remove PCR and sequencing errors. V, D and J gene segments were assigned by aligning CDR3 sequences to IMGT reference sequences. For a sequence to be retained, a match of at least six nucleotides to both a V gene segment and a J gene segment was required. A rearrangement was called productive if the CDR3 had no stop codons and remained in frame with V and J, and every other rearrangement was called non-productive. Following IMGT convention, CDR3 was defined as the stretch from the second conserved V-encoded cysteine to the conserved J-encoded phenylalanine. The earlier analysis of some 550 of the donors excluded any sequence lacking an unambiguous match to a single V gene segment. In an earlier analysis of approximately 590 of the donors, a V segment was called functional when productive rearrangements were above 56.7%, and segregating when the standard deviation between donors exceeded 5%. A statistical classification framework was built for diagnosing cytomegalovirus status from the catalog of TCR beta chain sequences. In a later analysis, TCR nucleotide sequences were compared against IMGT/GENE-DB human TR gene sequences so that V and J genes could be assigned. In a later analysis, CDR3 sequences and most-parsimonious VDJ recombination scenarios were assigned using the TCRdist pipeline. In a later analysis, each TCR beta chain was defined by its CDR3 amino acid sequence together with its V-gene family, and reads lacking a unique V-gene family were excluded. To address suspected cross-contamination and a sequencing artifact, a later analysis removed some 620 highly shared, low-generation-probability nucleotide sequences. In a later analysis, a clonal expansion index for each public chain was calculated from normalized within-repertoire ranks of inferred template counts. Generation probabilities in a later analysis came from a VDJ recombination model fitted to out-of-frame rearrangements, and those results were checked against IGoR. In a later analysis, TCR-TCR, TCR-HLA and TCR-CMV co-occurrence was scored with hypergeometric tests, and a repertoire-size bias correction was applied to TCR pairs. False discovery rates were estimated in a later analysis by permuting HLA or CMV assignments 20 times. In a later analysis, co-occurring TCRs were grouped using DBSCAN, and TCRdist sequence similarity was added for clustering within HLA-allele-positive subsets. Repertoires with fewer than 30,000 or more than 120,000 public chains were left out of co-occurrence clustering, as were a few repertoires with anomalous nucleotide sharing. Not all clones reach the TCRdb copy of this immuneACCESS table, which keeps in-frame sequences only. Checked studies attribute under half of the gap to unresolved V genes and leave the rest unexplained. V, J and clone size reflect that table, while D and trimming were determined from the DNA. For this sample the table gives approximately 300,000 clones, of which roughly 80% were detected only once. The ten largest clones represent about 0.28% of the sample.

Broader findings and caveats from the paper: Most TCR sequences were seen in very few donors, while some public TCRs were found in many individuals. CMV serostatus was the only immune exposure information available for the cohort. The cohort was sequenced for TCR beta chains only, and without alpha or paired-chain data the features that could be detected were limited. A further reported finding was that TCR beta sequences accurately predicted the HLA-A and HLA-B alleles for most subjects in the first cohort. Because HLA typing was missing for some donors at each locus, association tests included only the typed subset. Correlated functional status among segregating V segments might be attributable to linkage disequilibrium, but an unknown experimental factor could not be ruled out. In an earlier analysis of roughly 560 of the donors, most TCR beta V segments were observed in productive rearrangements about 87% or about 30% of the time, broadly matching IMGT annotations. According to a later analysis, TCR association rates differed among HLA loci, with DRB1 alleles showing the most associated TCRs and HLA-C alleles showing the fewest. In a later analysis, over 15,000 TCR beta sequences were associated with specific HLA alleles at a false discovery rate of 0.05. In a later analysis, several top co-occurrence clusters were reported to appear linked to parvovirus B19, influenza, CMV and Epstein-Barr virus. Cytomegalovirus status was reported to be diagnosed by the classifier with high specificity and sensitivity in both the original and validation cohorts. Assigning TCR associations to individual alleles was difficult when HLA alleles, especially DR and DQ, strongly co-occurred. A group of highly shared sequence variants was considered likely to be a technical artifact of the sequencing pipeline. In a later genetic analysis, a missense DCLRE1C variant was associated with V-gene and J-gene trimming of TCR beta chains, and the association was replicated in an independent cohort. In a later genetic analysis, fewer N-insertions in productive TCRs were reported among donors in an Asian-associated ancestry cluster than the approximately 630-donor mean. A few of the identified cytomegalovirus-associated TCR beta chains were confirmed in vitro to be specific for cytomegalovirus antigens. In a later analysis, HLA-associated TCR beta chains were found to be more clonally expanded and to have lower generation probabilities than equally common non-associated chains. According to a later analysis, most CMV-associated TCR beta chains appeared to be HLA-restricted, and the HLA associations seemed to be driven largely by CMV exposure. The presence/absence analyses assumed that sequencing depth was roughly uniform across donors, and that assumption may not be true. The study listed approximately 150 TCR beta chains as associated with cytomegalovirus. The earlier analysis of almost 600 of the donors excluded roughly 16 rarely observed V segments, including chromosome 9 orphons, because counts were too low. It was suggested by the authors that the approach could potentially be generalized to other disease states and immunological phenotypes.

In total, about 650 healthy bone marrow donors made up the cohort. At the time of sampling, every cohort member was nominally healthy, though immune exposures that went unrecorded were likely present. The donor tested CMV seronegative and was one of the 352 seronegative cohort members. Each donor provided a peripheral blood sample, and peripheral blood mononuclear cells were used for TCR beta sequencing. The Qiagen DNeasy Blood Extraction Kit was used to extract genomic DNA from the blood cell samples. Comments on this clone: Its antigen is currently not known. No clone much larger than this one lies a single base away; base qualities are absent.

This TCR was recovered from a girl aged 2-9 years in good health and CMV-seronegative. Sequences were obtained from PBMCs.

The CDR3: CASGLGGVYGYTF. The bases read TGTGCTAGTGGTTTGGGGGGGGTCTATGGCTACACCTTC. The V and J genes are TRBV12-5 and TRBJ1-2; the best D guess is TRBD1, with 5 bases matching. The V end loses 1 base and the J end loses 4 bases, and a stretch of 7 bases separates them. From its cysteine to its phenylalanine, the CDR3 spans 13 amino acids. The read is trimmed to its CDR3 DNA, 39 bases read in frame from base 1. Taken from the germline V gene, the CDR1 and CDR2 loops are LGHNT and FRNRAP.